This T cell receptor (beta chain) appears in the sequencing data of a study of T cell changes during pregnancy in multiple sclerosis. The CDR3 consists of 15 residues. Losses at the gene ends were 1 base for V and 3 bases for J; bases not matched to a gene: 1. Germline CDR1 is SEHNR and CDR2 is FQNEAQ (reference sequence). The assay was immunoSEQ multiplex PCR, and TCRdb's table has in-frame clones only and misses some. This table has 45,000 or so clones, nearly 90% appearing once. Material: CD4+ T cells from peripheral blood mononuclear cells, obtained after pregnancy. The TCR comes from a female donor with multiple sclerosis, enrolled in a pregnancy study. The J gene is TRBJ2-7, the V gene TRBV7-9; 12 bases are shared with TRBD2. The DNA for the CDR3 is TGTGCCAGCAGCTTAGGACTAGCGGGAGTCTACGAGCAGTACTTC. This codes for CASSLGLAGVYEQYF.